This TCR beta chain was sequenced in a study of blood T cells in healthy people across ages. On this clonotype itself: The antigen remains unidentified.

A second PCR, run for roughly 7 to 11 cycles, used a sample-barcoded 5' primer plus a J-beta primer mix. Via MiXCR, TCRdb re-called the 5' RACE reads, giving one row per CDR3 protein. The sample shows about 1.8 million distinct CDR3 sequences, approximately 50% of them seen only once. Study-wide points: Roughly linear age-related decline in beta diversity appeared, significant by age around 36. Researchers judged that diversity estimates from one million T cells fell short of true values. The study found more naive CD4+ cells and higher diversity in long-lived than aged donors.

Caucasian, healthy and from Russia, the donors were aged between about 6 and 100. The CDR3 sequence is 12 residues long. Trimming removed 4 bases at V and 0 bases at J, with 6 bases between. CDR1 is SQVTM, CDR2 ANQGSEA, per germline. The chain links TRBV29-1 to TRBJ1-1; D is unresolved. Sequenced: blood. The TCR originated in a woman aged 40 to 55 in good health. CDR3 loop: CSVAYLNTEAFF. As DNA, the CDR3 is TGCAGCGTTGCTTATTTGAACACTGAAGCTTTCTTT.